This TCR beta chain derives from a study of blood T cells in healthy people across ages (dated by TCRdb to the mid-2010s). About the full investigation: In model experiments, template switching captured roughly one uniquely barcoded TCR beta cDNA molecule for every two T cells. Donors of different ages were randomly distributed across sequencing lanes to avoid experimental bias. Using deep sequencing normalized with unique cDNA molecular identifiers, the study measured how TCR beta repertoire diversity changes with age. Two additional independent replicas of 1 million unique cDNA reads from the same blood draw were analyzed for two donors (one aged 18 to 30 and one aged 80 or older). The donors were split into four age groups: young (average around 15 years), middle-aged (roughly 39), aged (62) and long-lived (under 90). What the study reported, not specific to this receptor: Compared with the aged group, the long-lived group had more naive CD4+ T cells, fewer expanded clones and increased TCR diversity, a pattern suggesting age selection. The percentage of naive T cells measured by flow cytometry correlated strongly with observed TCR beta diversity. Bulk unsorted PBMC profiling prevented conclusive comparison of naive and antigen-experienced compartments. Estimates of total diversity from one million sequenced T cells were regarded as lower bounds and underestimates. The CMV infection status of donors was not known, potentially confounding age-related changes in expanded clonotypes. Observed TCR beta diversity per million T cells fell roughly linearly with age, and a significant reduction was already apparent by age roughly 40.

Donors were a few dozen systemically healthy Caucasian individuals from Russia aged 6 to 90 years. Each donor gave roughly 9.5 milliliters of peripheral blood, collected into EDTA-treated Vacutainer tubes. Ficoll-Paque density-gradient centrifugation was used to isolate PBMCs, with at least 7 million per sample. Trizol reagent was used to extract total RNA from the PBMCs, yielding at least 5 micrograms per sample. Naive CD45RAhigh/CD27high T cell percentages were measured by flow cytometry on a PBMC aliquot from every donor. Remarks on this clonotype: The clone's antigen remains unknown. The junction departs from the called germline gene at one end, perhaps through a read error.

The receptor library was made with 5' RACE. Sequencing took place on an Illumina HiSeq 2500. The second PCR ran for roughly 7 to 11 cycles and used a J-beta primer mix along with a sample-barcoded 5' primer. Each TCR beta cDNA molecule received a unique molecular identifier from a template-switch 5' adaptor carrying 12 random nucleotides. At least 2.5 million CDR3-containing paired-end reads were obtained from each sample. First-strand cDNA synthesis was performed from all RNA using the Mint cDNA synthesis kit, with priming by a TRBC-specific oligonucleotide. Following uracil-DNA glycosylase treatment, all cDNA underwent a first 18-cycle PCR with the universal primers M1SS and BC2_uni_R. On the authors' methods: For normalization, 1 million high-quality reads, each with a distinct molecular identifier, were randomly selected from each sample. Instead of being binned into consensus sequences, reads with shared molecular identifiers were discarded. MiTCR, with a Q25 quality threshold and the strictest error-elimination algorithm, was used for CDR3 identification, clonotype clustering and error correction. A nonparametric unseen species model using Euler transformation provided a lower-bound estimate of total TCR beta diversity. TCRdb trimmed public reads at Q25 via fastp, called clones via MiXCR and kept in-frame beta chains. Each CDR3 protein appears once, grouped with its most common genes and DNA. These V and J calls are TCRdb output, not the study's own analysis. For this sample the table gives some 710,000 distinct CDR3 sequences, of which about a fifth were detected only once. 22% of the sample belongs to the ten largest clones.

There are 15 amino acids in the CDR3, from cysteine to phenylalanine inclusive. Of the read, only the CDR3 DNA is kept; its 45 bases are in frame from base 1. For CDR1 and CDR2, the germline V gene (reference sequence) lists DFQATT and SNEGSKA. The receptor chain draws on TRBV20-1 and TRBJ1-5; 10 central nucleotides agree with TRBD1. This TCR was recovered from a man between 65 and 80 years old in good health. Sequencing input: blood. The DNA sequence is as follows: TGCAGTGCTAGAGATCCGACAGGGGGCAATCAGTCCCAGCATTTT. The encoded protein is CSARDPTGGNQSQHF.